The 21 T cell receptor beta chains below come from one sample, sequenced in a study of cytomegalovirus exposure and HLA in healthy donors. The PCR employed 60 Vbeta primers together with 13 Jbeta primers. Data came from immunoSEQ multiplex PCR; TCRdb stores just in-frame clones and leaves some out. The sample consists of 110,000 to 150,000 clones, approximately 81% of them appearing once. Material: PBMCs. Receptor source: a woman in her forties in good health and CMV-seropositive.

This clone was found a few times. The chain employs TRBV27 and TRBJ1-1, with no clear D. The CDR3 totals 11 residues. The V gene lost 5 bases and the J gene lost 6 bases, with 7 bases spanning the gap. Germline V gene data show CDR1 as MNHEY and CDR2 as SMNVEV (reference sequence). Written as DNA, the CDR3 is TGTGCCAGCAGTCTGGGCCCTGAAGCTTTCTTT. It is translated as CASSLGPEAFF.

This clone has only one observation. The chain recombines TRBV6-7 with TRBJ2-7; TRBD1 agrees at 7 bases. TRBV6-7 is annotated as an ORF whose role is uncertain. The CDR3 contains 18 residues. The ends lost 2 bases at V and 5 bases at J; junction bases unmatched: 18. The CDR3 nucleotides read TGTGCCAGCAGTTACCCGACCTCCCCAGGGCAGGGGGTAAACGAGCAGTACTTC. Amino acids: CASSYPTSPGQGVNEQYF.

DNA for the CDR3: TGCGCCAGCAGCCAAGACAGGTTACAGCCCCTCCACTTT. It yields the protein CASSQDRLQPLHF. The chain is built from TRBV4-3 and TRBJ1-6; D is unresolved. There are 13 residues in the CDR3. V shed 0 bases and J shed 13 bases, with 10 bases lying between them. Germline lookup yields CDR1 LGHNA and CDR2 YSLEER.

V usage is TRBV28 and J usage is TRBJ1-4; no reliable D call. Trimming removed 3 bases at V and 0 bases at J, with 11 bases between. This CDR3 is 16 amino acids long. The V gene's germline CDR1 is MDHEN and CDR2 SYDVKM. The CDR3 sequence is CASSLVGDTTNEKLFF. CDR3 sequence (DNA): TGTGCCAGCAGTTTGGTGGGTGACACAACTAATGAAAAACTGTTTTTT.

The rearrangement links TRBV6-5 to TRBJ1-2; D not resolved. CDR3 length: 15 amino acids. Trimming pared 3 bases from V and 4 bases from J, leaving 15 bases between. Germline lookup yields CDR1 MNHEY and CDR2 SVGAGI. The CDR3 bases are TGTGCCAGCAGTTATCTCTCAACAAGTATCTATGGCTACACCTTC. It is translated as CASSYLSTSIYGYTF.

This clone was recorded a few times. The chain carries TRBV6-5 and TRBJ1-1; no reliable D call. Trimming took 2 bases from V and 4 from J, leaving 11 bases between them. Germline CDR1 MNHEY, CDR2 SVGAGI. The CDR3 loop spans 14 amino acids. CDR3 coding DNA: TGTGCCAGCAGTTACCGAGAGACGGGCACTGAAGCTTTCTTT. Its translation: CASSYRETGTEAFF.

This clone was observed a handful of times. The chain has TRBV9 and TRBJ1-6; a possible D gene is TRBD1 (5 bases). The length of the CDR3 is 14 residues. From germline, CDR1 is SGDLS and CDR2 YYNGEE. V was cut by 1 base and J by 11 bases, with 13 bases left in between. CDR3 nucleotide sequence: TGTGCCAGCAGCGTAATGACAGTAGATCCACCCCTCCACTTT. This translates into CASSVMTVDPPLHF.

This clone was seen a few times. The chain has TRBV4-1 and TRBJ1-1; D not resolved. The V gene's germline CDR1 is MGHRA and CDR2 YSYEKL. V lost 4 bases and J lost 3, with 9 bases in between. The CDR3 sequence is 13 residues long. The CDR3 DNA reads as TGCGCCAGCAGCCGCCGAGGTGACACTGAAGCTTTCTTT. It codes for CASSRRGDTEAFF.

The sample holds one count of this clone. The chain links TRBV29-1 to TRBJ2-3; 7 bases line up with TRBD2. J was trimmed by 3 bases and V by 6 bases; bases with no gene match: 12. The germline V gene encodes CDR1 SQVTM and CDR2 ANQGSEA. There are 15 residues in the CDR3. In DNA, the CDR3 is TGCAGCGTCTGGGGGACTACCCACGGGACAGATACGCAGTATTTT. Protein product: CSVWGTTHGTDTQYF.

The genes are TRBV2 and TRBJ1-6; D possibly corresponds to TRBD1 (6 bases). Germline CDR1 reads SNHLY; CDR2 reads FYNNEI. CDR3 length: 11 amino acids. The V gene lost 8 bases and the J gene lost 7 bases, with 6 bases spanning the gap. This CDR3 is CASGGNSPLHF. The CDR3 bases are TGTGCCAGCGGGGGCAATTCACCCCTCCACTTT.

V is TRBV7-2 and J is TRBJ1-3; D uncertain. The V end was cut by 1 base, the J end by 5 bases, with 9 bases between. This CDR3 comprises 14 residues. Per germline, CDR1 SGHTA and CDR2 FQGNSA. CDR3 sequence: CASSLDRGRNTIYF. Written as DNA, the CDR3 is TGTGCCAGCAGCTTAGACAGAGGGAGAAACACCATATATTTT.

This chain joins TRBV28 and TRBJ2-4; a weak D match, TRBD2 (5 bases). Deletions cut 4 bases from V and 2 bases from J, with 15 bases between. The V gene's germline CDR1 is MDHEN and CDR2 SYDVKM. The CDR3 sequence is 16 residues long. CDR3: CASSSWESSPKNIQYF. The CDR3 region has the DNA TGTGCCAGCAGTTCCTGGGAGTCTTCGCCCAAAAACATTCAGTACTTC.

J is TRBJ1-5 and V is TRBV23-1; perhaps TRBD1 as D (6 bases). TRBV23-1 is placed among ORFs of uncertain function. V dropped 8 bases and J dropped 7 bases, with 18 bases sitting between them. The CDR3 is 14 amino acids. The CDR3, as DNA: TGCGCCAGCCGGTACCAGACAGGTAGGCAGCCCCAGCATTTT. It encodes CASRYQTGRQPQHF.

The V gene is TRBV6-1, the J gene TRBJ2-7; 7 bases line up with TRBD1. CDR1 and CDR2 (germline): MNHNS, SASEGT. V gave up 6 bases and J gave up 5 bases; unmatched junction bases: 7. The CDR3 runs to 13 residues. CDR3 nucleotides: TGTGCCAGCAGGGGAACAGGGGTGGACGAGCAGTACTTC. Translated, it gives CASRGTGVDEQYF.

The V and J genes are TRBV6-4 and TRBJ1-5; D remains ambiguous. CDR3 length: 16 amino acids. Germline CDR1 reads MRHNA; CDR2 reads SNTAGT. Deletions cut 4 bases from V and 5 bases from J, with 18 bases between. This CDR3 is CASSGPPRGRHQPQHF. In DNA, the CDR3 is TGTGCCAGCAGTGGACCCCCGCGAGGGCGACATCAGCCCCAGCATTTT.

With regard to this clone: An end of the junction does not agree with germline; a read error may underlie this. The genes are TRBV7-7 and TRBJ2-5, with 8 bases identical to TRBD1. Germline V gene sequence: CDR1 SSHAT, CDR2 FNYEAQ (reference sequence). The CDR3 has 15 amino acids. The CDR3: CASSQTDREYETQYF. In DNA form, the CDR3 reads TGTGCTAGCAGTCAAACGGACAGGGAATATGAGACCCAGTACTTC.

V is TRBV10-3 and J is TRBJ2-1; D perhaps matches TRBD1 (6 bases). Trimming cost V 6 bases and J 8 bases, with 14 bases left between them. The CDR3 runs to 13 residues. CDR1 and CDR2 from the germline V gene are ENHRY and SYGVKD. The CDR3 bases are TGTGCCATCAGAGCCACGGACAGTTATGAGCAGTTCTTC. The encoded protein is CAIRATDSYEQFF.

The chain carries TRBV6-1 and TRBJ1-1; 9 bases align to TRBD1. This CDR3 has 14 residues. J lost 0 bases, V lost 6 bases, and 2 bases had no gene match. Germline V lookup: CDR1 MNHNS, CDR2 SASEGT. DNA of the CDR3: TGTGCCAGCAGAACAGGGGGCCTGAACACTGAAGCTTTCTTT. It is translated as CASRTGGLNTEAFF.

The chain is built from TRBV7-3 and TRBJ2-3, with 9 bases that match TRBD2. The CDR3 covers 13 residues. The V segment lost 5 bases and the J segment 6 bases; nucleotides outside the gene matches: 3. Germline CDR1 reads SGHTA; CDR2 reads FQGTGA. The CDR3 sequence: CASSTSGYDTQYF. Written as DNA, the CDR3 is TGTGCCAGCAGCACTAGCGGGTACGATACGCAGTATTTT. Full variable domain (rest looked up from reference TRBV7-3 and TRBJ2-3): GAGVSQTPSNKVTEKGKYVELRCDPISGHTALYWYRQSLGQGPEFLIYFQGTGAADDSGLPNDRFFAVRPEGSVSTLKIQRTERGDSAVYLCASSTSGYDTQYFGPGTRLTVL.

The V and J genes are TRBV29-1 and TRBJ2-3, with TRBD1 as a possible D gene (6 bases). This CDR3 has 11 amino acids. Deletions cut 7 bases from V and 6 bases from J, with 11 bases between. Germline values: CDR1 SQVTM, CDR2 ANQGSEA. As DNA, the CDR3 is TGCAGCGGGAACAGGGAGGATACGCAGTATTTT. Its protein product is CSGNREDTQYF.

This chain connects TRBV29-1 to TRBJ1-1; TRBD1 might be the D (5 bases). Germline V gene lookup returns CDR1 SQVTM and CDR2 ANQGSEA. Trimming pared 2 bases from V and 2 bases from J, leaving 9 bases between. The CDR3 covers 13 residues. The CDR3: CSVERQGNTEAFF. Here the CDR3 DNA reads TGCAGCGTTGAAAGGCAGGGTAACACTGAAGCTTTCTTT.